Listed here are 27 T cell receptor beta chains from one sample, sequenced in a study of CD8+ T cells in alopecia areata. Following extraction, RNA underwent reverse transcription to cDNA, which served as the sequencing template. Assay: immunoSEQ multiplex PCR; the TCRdb copy retains only in-frame clones and omits some. The data hold 15,000 to 20,000 clones, with around three fifths observed a single time. Alopecia areata patients gave lesional scalp punch biopsies and peripheral blood samples. Source: skin, taken at week 0. Source of these receptors: a human donor with alopecia areata.

This clone was seen a few times. This sequence joins TRBV12-5 and TRBJ1-5, with D tentatively TRBD1 (5 bases). Trimming removed 1 base at V and 8 bases at J, with 21 bases between. CDR3 size: 17 residues. Germline V gene lookup returns CDR1 LGHNT and CDR2 FRNRAP. CDR3 sequence reads: CASGLADQWGGREPQHF. CDR3 in DNA: TGTGCTAGTGGTTTGGCCGACCAATGGGGGGGACGTGAGCCCCAGCATTTT.

This chain uses TRBV27 with TRBJ2-2; the D gene is possibly TRBD1 (6 bases). The V gene's germline CDR1 is MNHEY and CDR2 SMNVEV (reference sequence). This CDR3 has 16 amino acids. Trimming took 1 base from V and 3 from J, leaving 12 bases between them. The CDR3 region is CASSLLVAGDTGELFF. DNA for the CDR3: TGTGCCAGCAGTTTATTGGTCGCAGGGGACACCGGGGAGCTGTTTTTT.

This chain links TRBV27 with TRBJ2-7, with 9 nucleotides matching TRBD1. V gave up 3 bases and J gave up 4 bases; unmatched junction bases: 4. The CDR3 is 14 amino acids. Germline V gene lookup returns CDR1 MNHEY and CDR2 SMNVEV (reference sequence). DNA for the CDR3: TGTGCCAGCAGTTTTAACAGGGGGCAATACGAGCAGTACTTC. Its translation is CASSFNRGQYEQYF.

This chain uses TRBV7-2 with TRBJ1-5; D not certain. The CDR3 consists of 14 residues. V lost 1 base to trimming and J lost 6 bases, with 10 bases between them. The germline gives CDR1 SGHTA, CDR2 FQGNSA. For the CDR3, the DNA is TGTGCCAGCAGCTTAGTCACAGTAGGTCAGCCCCAGCATTTT. Amino acids: CASSLVTVGQPQHF.

The rearrangement uses TRBV5-1 and TRBJ2-5, with 12 bases aligning to TRBD2. The J call may not be correct, given that the DNA end is closer to TRBJ2-7. Per the germline V gene, CDR1 is SGHRS and CDR2 is YFSETQ. The CDR3 is made up of 17 amino acids. DNA of the CDR3: TGCGCCAGCAGCCTGAGGACTAGCGGGGACTTCTCCTACGAGCAGTACTTC. This translates into CASSLRTSGDFSYEQYF.

The V gene is TRBV5-6, the J gene TRBJ1-2; D might be TRBD1 (6 bases). This CDR3 spans 15 amino acids. Germline V lookup: CDR1 SGHDT, CDR2 YYEEEE. With 2 bases removed from V and 14 bases from J, the gap between germline ends came to 25 bases. The CDR3, as DNA: TGTGCCAGCAGCTTCCCTCTGGGGGCAGGGGCGGTTGAAACCTTC. This encodes CASSFPLGAGAVETF.

V gene TRBV7-2 combines with J gene TRBJ1-6; tentatively, D is TRBD1 (5 bases). In germline, CDR1 is SGHTA, CDR2 FQGNSA. Trimming cost V 4 bases and J 6 bases, with 10 bases left between them. The CDR3 covers 14 residues. The CDR3 DNA reads TGTGCCAGCAGCTCGGGACTTCTTAATTCACCCCTCCACTTT. This gives the protein CASSSGLLNSPLHF.

The chain employs TRBV7-9 and TRBJ2-1; 8 bases are a match to TRBD2. This CDR3 contains 17 residues. Germline loops: CDR1 SEHNR, CDR2 FQNEAQ (reference sequence). The J segment lost 5 bases and the V segment lost 5 bases, leaving 14 bases of the junction unmatched. For the CDR3, the DNA is TGTGCCAGCAGCCAGGACCCGGCGGGGGGTGGTCACAATGAGCAGTTCTTC. It is translated as CASSQDPAGGGHNEQFF.

The rearrangement uses TRBV7-2 and TRBJ2-5; TRBD2 might be the D (5 bases). The CDR3 totals 16 residues. The V end lost 0 bases, the J end lost 5 bases, and 16 bases lay between the germline ends. The V gene's germline CDR1 is SGHTA and CDR2 FQGNSA. The CDR3 DNA follows: TGTGCCAGCAGCTTAGCAAGCGGCGTAACTCAGGAGACCCAGTACTTC. The encoded protein is CASSLASGVTQETQYF.

The J gene is TRBJ2-5, the V gene TRBV18, with 9 nucleotides matching TRBD1. The J call is uncertain, as TRBJ2-7 better fits the DNA end. Germline V gives CDR1 KGHSH, CDR2 LQKENI. The CDR3 sequence is 14 residues long. CDR3 sequence: CASSPAGQGYEQYF. The DNA of the CDR3 is TGTGCCAGCTCACCAGCAGGACAGGGGTACGAGCAGTACTTC.

This clone was counted a few times. V usage is TRBV4-3 and J usage is TRBJ1-1; D unresolved. Germline V gives CDR1 LGHNA, CDR2 YSLEER. There are 14 residues in the CDR3. V lost 0 bases and J 2 bases, leaving 7 bases between the germline ends. CDR3 sequence (DNA): TGCGCCAGCAGCCAAGAACCTCTTAACACTGAAGCTTTCTTT. Translation: CASSQEPLNTEAFF.

This clone has a single count. V is TRBV5-4 and J is TRBJ1-4; 8 positions match TRBD1. The V gene end was trimmed by 0 bases and the J gene end by 8 bases; junction bases not matched to a gene: 3. The CDR3 covers 14 residues. Per the germline V gene, CDR1 is SGHNT and CDR2 is YYREEE (reference sequence). In nucleotides, the CDR3 is TGTGCCAGCAGCTTGGGACAGGGGAAAGAAAAACTGTTTTTT. Amino acid sequence: CASSLGQGKEKLFF.

The chain employs TRBV7-2 and TRBJ2-7; TRBD1 matches at 9 bases. The CDR3 sequence is 15 residues long. With 5 bases clipped from V and 3 bases from J, the junction kept 8 bases outside the gene matches. From germline, CDR1 is SGHTA and CDR2 FQGNSA. CDR3 sequence (DNA): TGTGCCAGCAGCCATCGGACAGGGGTCGACTACGAGCAGTACTTC. It codes for CASSHRTGVDYEQYF.

This clone was counted a few times. The J gene is TRBJ1-5, the V gene TRBV10-3; no reliable D call. The V and J ends lost 9 bases and 3 bases respectively, with 12 bases between them. CDR1 ENHRY and CDR2 SYGVKD come from the germline V gene. The CDR3 runs 13 residues. The CDR3 loop reads CAMAQQLNQPQHF. CDR3 nucleotide sequence: TGTGCCATGGCCCAACAGCTCAATCAGCCCCAGCATTTT.

This chain connects TRBV20-1 to TRBJ2-3; D is uncertain. The germline V and J ends were trimmed by 3 bases and 4 bases, with 5 bases remaining between them. The CDR3 runs to 11 residues. Per the germline V gene, CDR1 is DFQATT and CDR2 is SNEGSKA (reference sequence). CDR3 nucleotides: TGCAGTGCTAGTAAGGCAGATACGCAGTATTTT. Amino acid sequence: CSASKADTQYF.

This clone was seen a few times. The junction shows a germline mismatch at one end, possibly a read error. This chain uses TRBV6-1 with TRBJ2-3; D perhaps matches TRBD1 (6 bases). The CDR3 covers 16 residues. From germline, CDR1 is MNHNS and CDR2 SASEGT. Written as DNA, the CDR3 is TGTGCCATCAGTGAAGGGGGACGGACTAGCACAGATACGCAGTATTTT. Translating gives CAISEGGRTSTDTQYF.

This clone was counted between two and nine times. V gene TRBV5-4 combines with J gene TRBJ2-1; D perhaps matches TRBD1 (6 bases). Trimming left V 1 base short and J 4 bases short, with 12 bases between. Germline CDR1 and CDR2: SGHNT and YYREEE (reference sequence). This CDR3 has 15 amino acids. For the CDR3, the DNA is TGTGCCAGCAGCTTGAAGCCAGGGGAATACAATGAGCAGTTCTTC. It translates to CASSLKPGEYNEQFF.

The chain links TRBV5-1 to TRBJ2-2, with 7 bases lining up with TRBD2. Germline V gene lookup returns CDR1 SGHRS and CDR2 YFSETQ. V shed 3 bases and J 5 bases; nucleotides not matched to a gene: 7. The CDR3 has 15 amino acids. Here the CDR3 reads CASSWTRGGTGELFF. CDR3 DNA: TGCGCCAGCAGCTGGACTAGAGGAGGGACCGGGGAGCTGTTTTTT.

CDR3 sequence reads: CASSLAHGTNTEAFF. CDR3 nucleotide sequence: TGTGCCAGCAGCTTAGCGCACGGTACCAACACTGAAGCTTTCTTT. The V and J genes are TRBV7-2 and TRBJ1-1; D gene unclear. This CDR3 has 15 amino acids. V lost 0 bases and J lost 2, with 10 bases in between. Germline V gene lookup returns CDR1 SGHTA and CDR2 FQGNSA. Full variable domain (outside the CDR3, taken from reference TRBV7-2 and TRBJ1-1): GAGVSQSPSNKVTEKGKDVELRCDPISGHTALYWYRQSLGQGLEFLIYFQGNSAPDKSGLPSDRFSAERTGGSVSTLTIQRTQQEDSAVYLCASSLAHGTNTEAFFGQGTRLTVV.

The V call is TRBV9, the J call TRBJ2-1, with unresolved D. Trimming left V 3 bases short and J 11 bases short, with 9 bases between. CDR1 is SGDLS and CDR2 is YYNGEE in the germline V gene. The CDR3 covers 11 residues. The CDR3 here is CASSDLEQQFF. The CDR3 DNA reads as TGTGCCAGCAGCGACCTTGAACAGCAGTTCTTC.

The chain has TRBV2 and TRBJ1-1, with D unresolved. The V end was cut by 4 bases, the J end by 4 bases, with 10 bases between. The CDR3 is 13 amino acids. CDR1 SNHLY and CDR2 FYNNEI come from the germline V gene. CDR3 DNA: TGTGCCAGCAGTGCAGGAGAGGGCACTGAAGCTTTCTTT. Protein product: CASSAGEGTEAFF.

The chain uses TRBV7-9 and TRBJ1-4, with no clear D. With 3 bases removed from V and 3 bases from J, the gap between germline ends came to 5 bases. The CDR3 is made up of 13 amino acids. The V gene's germline CDR1 is SEHNR and CDR2 FQNEAQ (reference sequence). CDR3 coding DNA: TGTGCCAGCAGCTTTCCATCTAATGAAAAACTGTTTTTT. It translates to CASSFPSNEKLFF.

Only a few counts were recorded for this clone. The CDR3 coding sequence is TGTGCCAGCAGGGACAGGGATGATTCACCCCTCCACTTT. It is translated as CASRDRDDSPLHF. The chain employs TRBV6-5 and TRBJ1-6; 8 nucleotides line up with TRBD1. Trimming removed 6 bases from V and 8 bases from J; junction bases left unmatched: 3. Looked up from germline, CDR1 is MNHEY and CDR2 is SVGAGI. The CDR3 runs to 13 residues.

The chain uses TRBV4-1 and TRBJ2-3; D gene ambiguous. V was pared by 1 base and J by 0 bases, with 14 bases between. The CDR3 totals 17 residues. The germline gives CDR1 MGHRA, CDR2 YSYEKL. The CDR3 DNA reads TGCGCCAGCAGCCAAGCTCAGAAAACCTCTAGCACAGATACGCAGTATTTT. Its translation is CASSQAQKTSSTDTQYF.

CDR3 in amino acids: CASSELGGVEQYF. The DNA of the CDR3 is TGTGCCAGCAGTGAATTAGGGGGTGTCGAGCAGTACTTC. The J gene is TRBJ2-7, the V gene TRBV2, with a tentative D call TRBD1 (6 bases). There are 13 residues in the CDR3. The V gene lost 2 bases and the J gene lost 6 bases, with 11 bases spanning the gap. From germline, CDR1 is SNHLY and CDR2 FYNNEI.

Turning to this clone: Other nucleotide sequences in the sample specify the same CDR3. This chain connects TRBV11-2 to TRBJ1-1; D is uncertain. Germline V gene lookup returns CDR1 SGHAT and CDR2 FQNNGV. With 1 base removed from V and 0 bases from J, the gap between germline ends came to 9 bases. This CDR3 spans 15 amino acids. The CDR3 bases are TGTGCCAGCAGCTTAGGTATAGGATTGAACACTGAAGCTTTCTTT. Its translation: CASSLGIGLNTEAFF.

Written as DNA, the CDR3 is TGTGCCAGCAGCCCAGGCAGACTCCGAGGCGAGCAGTACTTC. Translating it yields CASSPGRLRGEQYF. The rearrangement uses TRBV6-6 and TRBJ2-7; D is undetermined. CDR1 and CDR2 (germline): MNHNY, SVGAGI (reference sequence). V gave up 6 bases and J gave up 6 bases, with 18 bases separating them. The CDR3 has 14 residues.